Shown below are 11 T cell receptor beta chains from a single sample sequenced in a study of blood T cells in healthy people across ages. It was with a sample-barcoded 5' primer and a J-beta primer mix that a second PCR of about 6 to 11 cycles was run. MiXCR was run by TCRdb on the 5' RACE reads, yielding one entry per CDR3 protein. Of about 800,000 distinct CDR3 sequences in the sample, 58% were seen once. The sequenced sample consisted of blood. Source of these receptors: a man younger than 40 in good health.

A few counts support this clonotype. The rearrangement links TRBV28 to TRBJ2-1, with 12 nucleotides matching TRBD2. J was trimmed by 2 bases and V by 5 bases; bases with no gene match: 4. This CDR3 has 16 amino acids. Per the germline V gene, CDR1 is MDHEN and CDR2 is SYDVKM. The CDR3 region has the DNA TGTGCCAGCAGTACGGCTAGCGGGAGGGCCTACAATGAGCAGTTCTTC. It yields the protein CASSTASGRAYNEQFF.

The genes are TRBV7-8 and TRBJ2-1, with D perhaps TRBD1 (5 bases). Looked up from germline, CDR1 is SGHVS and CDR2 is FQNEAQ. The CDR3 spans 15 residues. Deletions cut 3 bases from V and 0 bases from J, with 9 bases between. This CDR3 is CASSFADSSYNEQFF. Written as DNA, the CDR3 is TGTGCCAGCAGCTTCGCTGACAGCTCCTACAATGAGCAGTTCTTC. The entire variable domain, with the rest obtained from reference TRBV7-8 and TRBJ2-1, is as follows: GAGVSQSPRYKVAKRGQDVALRCDPISGHVSLFWYQQALGQGPEFLTYFQNEAQLDKSGLPSDRFFAERPEGSVSTLKIQRTQQEDSAVYLCASSFADSSYNEQFFGPGTRLTVL.

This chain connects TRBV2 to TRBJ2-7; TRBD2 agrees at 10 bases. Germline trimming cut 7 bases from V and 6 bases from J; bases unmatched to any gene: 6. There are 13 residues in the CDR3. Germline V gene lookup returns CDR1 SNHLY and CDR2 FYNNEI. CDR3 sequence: CASKGASGSEQYF. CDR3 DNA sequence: TGTGCCAGCAAGGGGGCTAGCGGGAGCGAGCAGTACTTC. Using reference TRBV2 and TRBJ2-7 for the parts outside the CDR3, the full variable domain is EPEVTQTPSHQVTQMGQEVILRCVPISNHLYFYWYRQILGQKVEFLVSFYNNEISEKSEIFDDQFSVERPDGSNFTLKIRSTKLEDSAMYFCASKGASGSEQYFGPGTRLTVT.

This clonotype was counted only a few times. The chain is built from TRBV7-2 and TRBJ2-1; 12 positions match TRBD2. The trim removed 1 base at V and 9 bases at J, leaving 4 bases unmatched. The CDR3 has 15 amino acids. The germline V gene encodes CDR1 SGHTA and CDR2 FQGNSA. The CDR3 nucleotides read TGTGCCAGCAGCTTAGTCCTAGCGGGAGGGGGTGAGCAGTTCTTC. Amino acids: CASSLVLAGGGEQFF.

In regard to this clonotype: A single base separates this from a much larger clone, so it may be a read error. The CDR3 is CASSYLGSTDTQYF. CDR3 nucleotide sequence: TGTGCCAGCAGTTATTTAGGGAGCACAGATACGCAGTATTTT. The chain recombines TRBV12-3 or TRBV12-4 with TRBJ2-3; D remains unclear. V was pared by 4 bases and J by 0 bases, with 8 bases between. The CDR3 runs to 14 residues.

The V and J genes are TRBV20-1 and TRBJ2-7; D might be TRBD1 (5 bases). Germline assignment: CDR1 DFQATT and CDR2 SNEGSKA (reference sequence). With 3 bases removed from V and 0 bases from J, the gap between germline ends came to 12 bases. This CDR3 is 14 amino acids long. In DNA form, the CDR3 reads TGCAGTGCTAGGGGGCTCCTTAGCTCCTACGAGCAGTACTTC. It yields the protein CSARGLLSSYEQYF.

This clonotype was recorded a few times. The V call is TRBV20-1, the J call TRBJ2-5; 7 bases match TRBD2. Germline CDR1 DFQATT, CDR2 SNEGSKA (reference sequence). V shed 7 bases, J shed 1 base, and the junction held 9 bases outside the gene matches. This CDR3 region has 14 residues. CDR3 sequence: CSVERREGQETQYF. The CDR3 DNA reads TGCAGTGTTGAGAGAAGGGAGGGCCAAGAGACCCAGTACTTC.

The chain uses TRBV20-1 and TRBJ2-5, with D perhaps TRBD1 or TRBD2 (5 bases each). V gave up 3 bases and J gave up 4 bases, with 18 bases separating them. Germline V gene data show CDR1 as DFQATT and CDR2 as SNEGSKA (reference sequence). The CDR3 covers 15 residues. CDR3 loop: CSARSARERRETQYF. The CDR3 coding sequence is TGCAGTGCTAGGTCGGCCAGGGAGAGGCGAGAGACCCAGTACTTC.

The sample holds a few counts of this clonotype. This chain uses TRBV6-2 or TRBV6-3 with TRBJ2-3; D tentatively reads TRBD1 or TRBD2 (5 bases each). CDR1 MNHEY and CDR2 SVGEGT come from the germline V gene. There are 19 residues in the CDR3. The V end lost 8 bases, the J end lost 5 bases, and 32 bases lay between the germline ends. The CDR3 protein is CASRTRPASGPGNIDTQYF. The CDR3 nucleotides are TGTGCCAGCCGCACTAGACCCGCGTCCGGGCCAGGGAATATAGATACGCAGTATTTT.

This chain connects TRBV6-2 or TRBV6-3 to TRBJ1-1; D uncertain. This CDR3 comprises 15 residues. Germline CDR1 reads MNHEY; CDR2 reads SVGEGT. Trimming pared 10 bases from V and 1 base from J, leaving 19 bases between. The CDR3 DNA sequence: TGTGCCACCGCTATAGATGGGAGCCCGAACACTGAAGCTTTCTTT. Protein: CATAIDGSPNTEAFF.

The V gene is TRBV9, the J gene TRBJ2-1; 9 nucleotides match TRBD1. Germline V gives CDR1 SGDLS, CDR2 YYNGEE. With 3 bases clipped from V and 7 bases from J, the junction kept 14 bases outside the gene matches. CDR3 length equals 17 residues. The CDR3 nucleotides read TGTGCCAGCAGCGCCCGTAAAACCGGACAGGGGTGGAATGAGCAGTTCTTC. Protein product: CASSARKTGQGWNEQFF.